The rows below give T cell receptor beta chains drawn from one sample of a study of cytomegalovirus exposure and HLA in healthy donors. Some clones are missing from TCRdb's copy, which holds only in-frame ones; the method was immunoSEQ multiplex PCR. The sample carries 150,000 to 200,000 clones, 80% to 85% recorded once. The sequenced sample was PBMCs. The receptors originated from a boy between 10 and 17 years old in good health and CMV-seronegative. Each CDR3 is given with its conserved first and last residue. D genes are given only for firm matches. Expanded clones are given a class, and other clones once, few, many or no size at all.

D gene	clone size	J gene	V gene	CDR3 length	CDR3 protein	CDR3 DNA
-	-	TRBJ2-2	TRBV28	15	CASSFSRGAAGELFF	TGTGCCAGCAGTTTTTCACGGGGGGCGGCCGGGGAGCTGTTTTTT
TRBD1	-	TRBJ1-1	TRBV13	13	CASSWTGHTEAFF	TGTGCCAGCAGCTGGACAGGGCACACTGAAGCTTTCTTT
-	-	TRBJ1-4	TRBV6-1	13	CASSVRENEKLFF	TGTGCCAGCAGTGTCAGGGAAAATGAAAAACTGTTTTTT
TRBD1	-	TRBJ2-3	TRBV2	16	CASSGDRVGSTDTQYF	TGTGCCAGCAGTGGTGACAGGGTGGGTTCCACAGATACGCAGTATTTT
-	-	TRBJ2-5	TRBV12-5	12	CAQPTGIETQYF	TGTGCCCAGCCCACAGGGATCGAGACCCAGTACTTC
-	-	TRBJ1-5	TRBV30	13	CAWSPRGGQPQHF	TGTGCCTGGAGTCCGAGGGGAGGACAGCCCCAGCATTTT
-	-	TRBJ1-6	TRBV9	14	CASSAPLGNSPLHF	TGTGCCAGCAGCGCCCCACTAGGTAATTCACCCCTCCACTTT
TRBD1	-	TRBJ1-6	TRBV25-1	16	CASRPGQGGYNSPLHF	TGTGCCAGCAGACCTGGACAGGGGGGATATAATTCACCCCTCCACTTT
-	-	TRBJ1-5	TRBV6-5	13	CASRTGSNQPQHF	TGTGCCAGCAGGACAGGTAGCAATCAGCCCCAGCATTTT
TRBD2	-	TRBJ2-1	TRBV7-3	16	CASSPTSGSSYNEQFF	TGTGCCAGCAGCCCTACTAGCGGTAGCTCCTACAATGAGCAGTTCTTC
-	-	TRBJ2-7	TRBV5-1	15	CASSLWSATNYEQYF	TGCGCCAGCAGCTTGTGGAGCGCCACAAACTACGAGCAGTACTTC
TRBD2	-	TRBJ2-3	TRBV7-3	15	CASSLTGLRTDTQYF	TGTGCCAGCAGCTTGACGGGACTACGCACAGATACGCAGTATTTT
-	few	TRBJ1-4	TRBV9	12	CASSGTDEKLFF	TGTGCCAGCAGCGGGACAGACGAAAAACTGTTTTTT
-	-	TRBJ2-1	TRBV7-9	15	CASSRGPTGYNEQFF	TGTGCCAGCAGTCGGGGCCCGACAGGTTACAATGAGCAGTTCTTC
-	-	TRBJ1-2	TRBV25-1	13	CASSKDSFYGYTF	TGTGCCAGCAGTAAAGACAGCTTCTATGGCTACACCTTC
-	-	TRBJ2-3	TRBV11-3	15	CASSLRAGRTDTQYF	TGTGCCAGCAGCCTCAGGGCAGGTAGAACAGATACGCAGTATTTT
-	-	TRBJ2-3	TRBV6-1	13	CASRTRLAATQYF	TGTGCCAGCAGGACTAGACTCGCCGCGACGCAGTATTTT
TRBD1	few	TRBJ1-4	TRBV5-1	15	CASSTNWDRGEKLFF	TGCGCCAGCAGCACAAACTGGGACAGGGGCGAAAAACTGTTTTTT
-	-	TRBJ1-6	TRBV2	14	CASRPRGGNSPLHF	TGTGCCAGCAGACCCAGGGGTGGGAATTCACCCCTCCACTTT
-	-	TRBJ1-1	TRBV29-1	11	CSVKLGTEAFF	TGCAGCGTTAAACTAGGGACTGAAGCTTTCTTT
TRBD2	few	TRBJ2-1	TRBV5-1	17	CASSPRLAGVQNNEQFF	TGCGCCAGCAGCCCCAGACTAGCGGGGGTCCAAAACAATGAGCAGTTCTTC
-	-	TRBJ1-2	TRBV11-3	12	CASSSTGSGYTF	TGTGCCAGCAGCTCGACTGGCAGTGGCTACACCTTC
TRBD1	-	TRBJ2-1	TRBV7-2	15	CASSSLARTGNEQFF	TGTGCCAGCAGCTCTCTAGCCAGGACAGGGAATGAGCAGTTCTTC
-	once	TRBJ2-3	TRBV6-1	14	CASSETRFTDTQYF	TGTGCCAGCAGTGAGACGAGGTTCACAGATACGCAGTATTTT
-	-	TRBJ2-4	TRBV19	14	CASSIPSGRNIQYF	TGTGCCAGTAGTATACCCAGTGGGAGAAACATTCAGTACTTC
TRBD1	-	TRBJ2-1	TRBV11-1	16	CASSIHGDRVDNEQFF	TGTGCCAGCAGTATTCACGGGGACAGGGTCGATAATGAGCAGTTCTTC
TRBD1	-	TRBJ1-1	TRBV7-2	17	CASSLADRGLMNTEAFF	TGTGCCAGCAGCTTAGCGGACAGGGGGCTTATGAACACTGAAGCTTTCTTT
-	once	TRBJ1-2	TRBV5-6	14	CASSRRRGWNGYTF	TGTGCCAGCAGCCGGAGGCGAGGGTGGAATGGCTACACCTTC
TRBD2	-	TRBJ2-1	TRBV27	15	CASSPFAGRGIAQFF	TGTGCCAGCAGTCCGTTCGCGGGGAGGGGAATCGCGCAGTTCTTC
-	once	TRBJ2-7	TRBV28	14	CASSSLLALYEQYF	TGTGCCAGCAGCTCCCTCCTGGCCCTGTACGAGCAGTACTTC
TRBD1	-	TRBJ1-5	TRBV5-5	16	CASSQTWTGWNQPQHF	TGTGCCAGCAGCCAAACCTGGACAGGGTGGAATCAGCCCCAGCATTTT
-	-	TRBJ1-5	TRBV7-2	14	CASSFESSTGPQHF	TGTGCCAGCAGCTTCGAGTCGTCGACGGGGCCCCAGCATTTT
-	-	TRBJ2-2	TRBV21-1	16	CASSKVGQTRTGELFF	TGTGCCAGCAGCAAAGTGGGACAGACTCGCACCGGGGAGCTGTTTTTT
-	-	TRBJ2-3	TRBV7-2	15	CASSLAGGRTDTQYF	TGTGCCAGCAGCTTAGCGGGAGGTAGGACAGATACGCAGTATTTT
-	-	TRBJ2-1	TRBV5-1	16	CASGLGSGVRGHEQFF	TGCGCCAGCGGGTTGGGGTCCGGGGTACGAGGCCATGAGCAGTTCTTC
-	once	TRBJ1-4	TRBV9	16	CASSVVWAATNEKLFF	TGTGCCAGCAGCGTAGTTTGGGCAGCAACTAATGAAAAACTGTTTTTT
-	few	TRBJ1-2	TRBV5-4	15	CASSVGGITNYGYTF	TGTGCCAGCAGCGTCGGGGGAATTACTAACTATGGCTACACCTTC
-	-	TRBJ1-5	TRBV15	13	CATSGGGPQPQHF	TGTGCCACCAGCGGGGGGGGGCCTCAGCCCCAGCATTTT
-	few	TRBJ2-1	TRBV27	13	CASTANLNNEQFF	TGTGCCAGCACCGCGAATTTGAACAATGAGCAGTTCTTC
-	-	TRBJ1-5	TRBV7-8	15	CASTTGGGAGQPQHF	TGTGCCAGCACCACCGGAGGGGGGGCAGGCCAGCCCCAGCATTTT
TRBD1	once	TRBJ2-2	TRBV5-1	15	CASSSGQGSTGELFF	TGCGCCAGCAGCTCGGGACAGGGTAGCACCGGGGAGCTGTTTTTT
TRBD2	-	TRBJ2-2	TRBV29-1	15	CSVEDSRLATGELFF	TGCAGCGTTGAAGATTCGAGACTAGCGACCGGGGAGCTGTTTTTT